What follows describes a single T cell receptor (beta chain). CDR3 length: 16 amino acids. The V gene lost 0 bases and the J gene lost 2 bases, with 14 bases spanning the gap. Looked up from germline, CDR1 is SGDLS and CDR2 is YYNGEE. This record belongs to a study of shared clonotypes between healthy human individuals. Method: immunoSEQ multiplex PCR; TCRdb's copy keeps in-frame clones and lacks some. The data hold around 1.6 million clones, with approximately 98% observed a single time. This chain connects TRBV9 to TRBJ1-2; D not resolved. The sequencing sample was made of naive CD4+ T cells sorted from blood. Subset specified: CD45RA+ positively selected. The TCR sequence derives from a man younger than 40 in good health. The CDR3 bases are TGTGCCAGCAGCGTAGCAATACATCCGGACAACTATGGCTACACCTTC. Protein sequence: CASSVAIHPDNYGYTF.